This T cell receptor beta chain was sequenced for a study of molecular identifiers for immune sequencing clone quantification. Study-wide results and caveats: Clonotypes topping 20 RNA copies carried over 97% of effector molecules but under 1% of naive ones. Because of identical TCR molecules sharing a barcode, sizes of highly expanded clones could be underestimated.

CDR3 length: 14 amino acids. V lost 3 bases and J lost 4; bases outside the gene matches: 9. Germline CDR1 reads DFQATT; CDR2 reads SNEGSKA (reference sequence). This clonotype was counted only a few times. Its antigen is still unknown. It was with previously described methods and listed TCR primers that bulk TCR libraries were made. TCRdb ran MiXCR on the PCR reads and lists one entry per CDR3 protein. The sample carries 45,000 to 55,000 distinct CDR3 sequences, 35% to 40% recorded once. Naive CD8 T cells underwent sorting with the CD8+CD4-CCR7+CD45RA+ definition. The chain combines TRBV20-1 with TRBJ2-7; TRBD2 agrees at 7 bases. Sequencing input: naive CD8+ T cells from blood, with Jurkat cell RNA spiked in. Regarding subset: FACS-sorted CD8+CD4-CCR7+CD45RA+ naive T cells. The receptor comes from a human donor in good health. Some libraries in this study had Jurkat cell RNA spiked in. CDR3 DNA sequence: TGCAGTGCTAGTCCCCCGGGACTACAATACGAGCAGTACTTC. This encodes CSASPPGLQYEQYF.